These T cell receptor beta chains were read from a single sample in a study of T cell repertoires in cytomegalovirus infection. No antigens are known for them. TCRdb reprocessed the reads with MiXCR, giving one entry per CDR3 protein. The table records around 310,000 distinct CDR3 sequences, about 27% of them present only once. The sequenced sample was cultured PBMCs, obtained from culture after CMV antigen stimulation. These receptors were collected from a human donor in good health (CMV status not recorded). Some clones in this sample may be carry-over from other donors' samples. Each CDR3 is given with its conserved first and last residue. D genes are given only for firm matches. For some rows the clone size is stated as once, few or many, or as a class when expanded; others skip it.

D	size	J	V	CDR3	DNA
.	.	TRBJ1-1	TRBV28	CASSPNDLNTEAFF	TGTGCCAGCAGCCCTAACGACCTGAACACTGAAGCTTTCTTT
TRBD1	few	TRBJ2-7	TRBV19	CASSIMTGSYEQYF	TGTGCCAGTAGTATAATGACAGGGTCCTACGAGCAGTACTTC
.	.	TRBJ2-1	TRBV19	CASGGMRLYNEQFF	TGTGCCAGTGGGGGGATGAGACTGTACAATGAGCAGTTCTTC
.	.	TRBJ1-2	TRBV27	CANSSPVGGYTF	TGTGCCAACAGTTCCCCGGTGGGTGGCTACACCTTC
TRBD1	.	TRBJ1-1	TRBV11-1	CASTRQGLNTEAFF	TGTGCCAGCACCAGACAGGGATTGAACACTGAAGCTTTCTTT
.	.	TRBJ2-7	TRBV18	CASSRNTYEQYF	TGTGCCAGCTCCCGCAACACTTACGAGCAGTACTTC
.	few	TRBJ2-3	TRBV3-1	CASGVMDTQYF	TGTGCCAGCGGGGTGATGGATACGCAGTATTTT
.	.	TRBJ1-1	TRBV12-3/TRBV12-4	CASSLMRRPDTEAFF	TGTGCCAGCAGTTTAATGCGAAGGCCGGACACTGAAGCTTTCTTT
.	.	TRBJ1-6	TRBV2	CASSDLSSYNSPLHF	TGTGCCAGCAGTGATTTGAGCTCCTATAATTCACCCCTCCACTTT
.	.	TRBJ2-1	TRBV30	CARRGSSYNEQFF	TGTGCCCGGCGCGGTAGCTCCTACAATGAGCAGTTCTTC